The clone carrying this T cell receptor (beta chain) was seen more than once but under ten times. Its specificity is not known. Trimming removed 3 bases from V and 3 bases from J, with 6 bases in between. This CDR3 region has 13 residues. Germline V CDR1 and CDR2: MNHNS, SASEGT. Patients having uncontrolled infection, another autoimmune disease, pregnancy or lactation were not included. Diagnostic decisions used clinical symptoms, serum thyroxine and TRAb, thyroid ultrasound and orbital computed tomography. This sample is drawn from a study of T cells in Graves' hyperthyroidism and ophthalmopathy. The study's findings and limits: Blood held most thyroid clonotypes expanded above 0.001 frequency. A model using 13 V-J features told ophthalmopathy apart from stable hyperthyroidism.

Researchers took RNA transcripts and amplified the TCR beta CDR3 regions from them. In the first-round RT-PCR of the TCR CDR3, the HTBI primer set was used. TCRdb itself ran the multiplex PCR reads through MiXCR, one entry per CDR3 protein. The sample lists 500,000 to 600,000 distinct CDR3 sequences, nearly 20% occurring once. The receptor was isolated from a middle-aged man with Graves' ophthalmopathy. Input material: blood. The V call is TRBV6-1, the J call TRBJ2-1; D ambiguous. The CDR3 nucleotides are TGTGCCAGCAGTGAGGCTTACTACAATGAGCAGTTCTTC. It encodes CASSEAYYNEQFF.